These 30 T cell receptor beta chains came from one sample sequenced in a study of Graves' ophthalmopathy and Graves' hyperthyroidism. As the template, RNA transcripts were used to amplify TCR beta CDR3 regions. Second-round multiplex PCR came after first-round RT-PCR with HTBI primers. Each CDR3 protein is one row after TCRdb ran MiXCR on the multiplex PCR reads. Of some 400,000 distinct CDR3 sequences in the sample, about a sixth were seen once. The specimen was peripheral blood. The receptors here all came from a woman aged 18-30 years with Graves' ophthalmopathy.

This clonotype was counted ten times or more. The J gene is TRBJ2-7, the V gene TRBV6-2 or TRBV6-3; 9 nucleotides line up with TRBD2. The CDR3 runs to 15 residues. V was pared by 2 bases and J by 3 bases, with 5 bases of the junction left unmatched. Germline assignment: CDR1 MNHEY and CDR2 SVGEGT. CDR3 protein: CASSYLASGNYEQYF. CDR3 coding DNA: TGTGCCAGCAGTTACCTGGCTAGCGGGAACTACGAGCAGTACTTC.

This clonotype was detected a few times. CDR3 in DNA: TGTGCCAGCAGCCCCTTCACCGGGACACCCGGGGAGACCCAGTACTTC. Its protein product is CASSPFTGTPGETQYF. The chain recombines TRBV3-1 with TRBJ2-5; D possibly corresponds to TRBD1 (6 bases). This CDR3 spans 16 amino acids. CDR1 and CDR2 (germline): LGHDT, YNNKEL (reference sequence). V lost 4 bases and J lost 5, with 20 bases in between.

This clonotype was counted ten times or more. This chain joins TRBV6-5 and TRBJ2-7; 8 bases match TRBD2. The germline V gene has CDR1 MNHEY and CDR2 SVGAGI. The J segment lost 1 base and the V segment lost 8 bases, leaving 7 bases of the junction unmatched. CDR3 size: 14 residues. This chain's CDR3 is CASRLSGRSYEQYF. In DNA form, the CDR3 reads TGTGCCAGCCGGTTGAGCGGGAGATCCTACGAGCAGTACTTC.

This clonotype was counted ten times or more. The V gene is TRBV5-1, the J gene TRBJ1-1; no definite D call. Per the germline V gene, CDR1 is SGHRS and CDR2 is YFSETQ. CDR3 length equals 13 residues. Trimming pared 0 bases from V and 7 bases from J, leaving 10 bases between. The CDR3 DNA sequence: TGCGCCAGCAGCTTGGAACGTCAAGTTGAAGCTTTCTTT. As protein: CASSLERQVEAFF.

This clonotype has at least ten counts. The V gene is TRBV9, the J gene TRBJ1-1; D is ambiguous. The CDR3 is 15 residues long. The V and J ends lost 0 bases and 3 bases respectively, with 12 bases between them. In germline, CDR1 is SGDLS, CDR2 YYNGEE. The CDR3 sequence is CASSVDGSRHTEAFF. The CDR3 coding sequence is TGTGCCAGCAGCGTAGATGGCAGTCGGCACACTGAAGCTTTCTTT. The variable domain in full, completed from reference TRBV9 and TRBJ1-1, reads DSGVTQTPKHLITATGQRVTLRCSPRSGDLSVYWYQQSLDQGLQFLIQYYNGEERAKGNILERFSAQQFPDLHSELNLSSLELGDSALYFCASSVDGSRHTEAFFGQGTRLTVV.

This clonotype was recorded many times. Written as DNA, the CDR3 is TGTGCCAGCAGTTCCCAGCATAGCAATCAGCCCCAGCATTTT. Residues: CASSSQHSNQPQHF. This chain links TRBV7-9 with TRBJ1-5; D gene ambiguous. Germline V gene data show CDR1 as SEHNR and CDR2 as FQNEAQ (reference sequence). V was pared by 6 bases and J by 0 bases, with 9 bases between. This CDR3 contains 14 residues.

The rearrangement joins TRBV7-3 to TRBJ1-1; no definite D call. From germline, CDR1 is SGHTA and CDR2 FQGTGA. The CDR3 is 12 amino acids. V was trimmed by 4 bases and J by 7 bases, leaving 10 bases between them. The CDR3 reads CASSSGRVEAFF. The CDR3 DNA follows: TGTGCCAGCAGCTCCGGGAGGGTTGAAGCTTTCTTT.

Ten or more counts support this clonotype. V is TRBV4-2 and J is TRBJ2-5; 7 nucleotides agree with TRBD1. In germline, CDR1 is LGHNA, CDR2 YNFKEQ. J was trimmed by 5 bases and V by 2 bases; bases with no gene match: 5. The CDR3 is made up of 14 amino acids. The CDR3 DNA reads TGTGCCAGCAGCCAAACACAGGGGACGGAGACCCAGTACTTC. The encoded protein is CASSQTQGTETQYF.

This clonotype was seen many times. This chain uses TRBV29-1 with TRBJ2-7, with 9 bases that match TRBD1. V lost 5 bases to trimming and J lost 3 bases; unmatched junction nucleotides: 5. Per germline, CDR1 SQVTM and CDR2 ANQGSEA. The CDR3 is 13 residues long. CDR3 region: CSVKGQGNYEQYF. CDR3 coding DNA: TGCAGCGTTAAGGGACAGGGAAACTACGAGCAGTACTTC.

The V and J genes are TRBV4-3 and TRBJ2-5, with 11 nucleotides matching TRBD2. CDR3 length: 17 amino acids. Unmatched junction bases numbered 5, after V lost 1 base and J lost 1 base. Germline CDR1 reads LGHNA; CDR2 reads YSLEER. CDR3 sequence reads: CASSQGLAGIFQETQYF. The CDR3 DNA follows: TGCGCCAGCAGCCAAGGACTAGCGGGGATCTTCCAAGAGACCCAGTACTTC.

The chain has TRBV12-3 or TRBV12-4 and TRBJ1-1; D gene unclear. The V and J ends lost 6 bases and 6 bases respectively, with 11 bases between them. This CDR3 has 12 amino acids. The CDR3, as DNA: TGTGCCAGCAGCCTCCCGTGGGCTGAAGCTTTCTTT. It encodes CASSLPWAEAFF.

This clonotype has ten or more counts. A much larger clone differs by one base, so this may be a read error. The conserved closing phenylalanine or tryptophan is absent in this CDR3, likely reflecting a read error. The genes are TRBV6-2 or TRBV6-3 and TRBJ1-5, with 7 bases that match TRBD1. The CDR3 extends over 15 amino acids. Germline CDR1 is MNHEY and CDR2 is SVGEGT. J lost 4 bases, V lost 4 bases, and 7 bases had no gene match. The CDR3 sequence: CASSWQGESNQPQHL. The CDR3 DNA reads TGTGCCAGCAGTTGGCAGGGGGAATCAAATCAGCCCCAGCATCTT.

The sample holds many counts of this clonotype. The chain carries TRBV7-3 and TRBJ2-2; 14 positions agree with TRBD2. Per the germline V gene, CDR1 is SGHTA and CDR2 is FQGTGA. With V trimmed by 5 bases and J by 5 bases, 7 bases remained unmatched. The CDR3 length is 17 residues. In DNA, the CDR3 is TGTGCCAGCAGCCCCCGGACTAGCGGGGGGAGAACCGGGGAGCTGTTTTTT. Protein sequence: CASSPRTSGGRTGELFF.

In this sample, this clonotype turned up many times. The chain couples TRBV20-1 to TRBJ1-1, with D possibly TRBD1 on 5 matching bases. V dropped 2 bases and J dropped 11 bases, with 12 bases sitting between them. CDR1 is DFQATT and CDR2 is SNEGSKA in the germline V gene (reference sequence). The length of the CDR3 is 11 residues. The CDR3 loop reads CSARIVQAAFF. CDR3 DNA: TGCAGTGCTAGAATCGTACAGGCGGCTTTCTTT.

Many counts were recorded for this clonotype. This rearrangement joins TRBV28 to TRBJ2-5, with TRBD1 matching over 8 bases. Trimming removed 7 bases from V and 4 bases from J; junction bases left unmatched: 11. The CDR3 is 15 residues long. Germline V lookup: CDR1 MDHEN, CDR2 SYDVKM. CDR3 protein: CASNADLDRGETQYF. Here the CDR3 DNA reads TGTGCCAGCAACGCGGACCTCGACAGGGGAGAGACCCAGTACTTC.

This clonotype was detected ten times or more. This rearrangement joins TRBV6-5 to TRBJ2-2; D perhaps matches TRBD1 (6 bases). Germline CDR1 is MNHEY and CDR2 is SVGAGI. This CDR3 has 16 residues. Trimming pared 0 bases from V and 6 bases from J, leaving 14 bases between. The CDR3 nucleotides are TGTGCCAGCAGTTACTCTAGGACAGCGGTATCCGGGGAGCTGTTTTTT. Its translation: CASSYSRTAVSGELFF.

This clonotype was counted at least ten times. The chain joins TRBV12-3 or TRBV12-4 to TRBJ1-5; D gene ambiguous. The CDR3 loop spans 13 amino acids. The V gene lost 11 bases and the J gene lost 5 bases, with 16 bases spanning the gap. CDR3 DNA: TGTGCCTGCTCGCGGGCAGTGGATCAGCCCCAGCATTTT. Translation: CACSRAVDQPQHF.

This clonotype appeared many times. The chain combines TRBV27 with TRBJ1-1, with 7 nucleotides matching TRBD1. CDR1 and CDR2 (germline): MNHEY, SMNVEV (reference sequence). V was clipped by 2 bases and J by 0 bases; unmatched bases: 0. The CDR3 is 14 residues long. CDR3 sequence: CASSLQGVNTEAFF. The CDR3 DNA reads TGTGCCAGCAGTTTACAGGGGGTGAACACTGAAGCTTTCTTT.

In its sample, this clonotype was seen many times. The chain couples TRBV24-1 to TRBJ2-5; 9 nucleotides agree with TRBD2. Trimming at V came to 4 bases and at J to 5 bases, leaving 10 bases not matched to a gene. This CDR3 has 16 amino acids. The germline CDR1 and CDR2 sequences are KGHDR and SFDVKD. The CDR3 nucleotides are TGTGCCACCAGTGACCCGGGACTAGCCGGCCGGGAGACCCAGTACTTC. It codes for CATSDPGLAGRETQYF.

The table lists this clonotype with many counts. This chain uses TRBV9 with TRBJ2-5; 10 bases agree with TRBD1. The CDR3 has 17 amino acids. The germline V gene encodes CDR1 SGDLS and CDR2 YYNGEE. V gave up 4 bases and J gave up 1 base; unmatched junction bases: 10. The CDR3 spells CASSPRGDRGFQETQYF. The CDR3 region has the DNA TGTGCCAGCAGCCCAAGGGGGGACAGGGGTTTCCAAGAGACCCAGTACTTC. The entire variable domain, with the rest obtained from reference TRBV9 and TRBJ2-5, is as follows: DSGVTQTPKHLITATGQRVTLRCSPRSGDLSVYWYQQSLDQGLQFLIQYYNGEERAKGNILERFSAQQFPDLHSELNLSSLELGDSALYFCASSPRGDRGFQETQYFGPGTRLLVL.

In its sample, this clonotype was seen many times. V and J are TRBV4-2 and TRBJ1-2; D is unresolved. CDR3 length: 15 amino acids. V was cut by 0 bases and J by 7 bases, with 15 bases left in between. Germline CDR1 is LGHNA and CDR2 is YNFKEQ. CDR3 DNA: TGTGCCAGCAGCCAAGAGGAAGGGATGAGAGGTGGCTACACCTTC. Amino acids: CASSQEEGMRGGYTF.

This clonotype was seen ten or more times. The chain employs TRBV6-5 and TRBJ1-1; D is ambiguous. The CDR3 has 14 residues. The ends were cut back, 0 bases at V and 11 bases at J, with 16 bases in the middle. Germline CDR1 and CDR2: MNHEY and SVGAGI. CDR3 DNA sequence: TGTGCCAGCAGTTACTCCCCATATTGGCCCCTCGCTTTCTTT. It translates to CASSYSPYWPLAFF.

The genes are TRBV4-1 and TRBJ2-5; D may be TRBD2 (6 bases). The CDR3 sequence is 17 residues long. The germline gives CDR1 MGHRA, CDR2 YSYEKL. V was shortened by 1 base and J by 3 bases, with 18 bases between the two germline ends. CDR3 protein: CASSQGGSGRPEETQYF. For the CDR3, the DNA is TGCGCCAGCAGCCAAGGTGGAAGCGGGCGGCCGGAAGAGACCCAGTACTTC.

This clonotype was detected ten times or more. V usage is TRBV5-5 and J usage is TRBJ2-7, with D possibly TRBD1 on 6 matching bases. CDR1 is SGHKS and CDR2 is YYEKEE in the germline V gene (reference sequence). The V gene lost 3 bases and the J gene lost 0 bases, with 13 bases spanning the gap. CDR3 length equals 15 residues. The DNA of the CDR3 is TGTGCCAGCAGCTCCTCCGGGACATACTCCTACGAGCAGTACTTC. This encodes CASSSSGTYSYEQYF.

This clonotype was seen repeatedly, ten times or more. The chain links TRBV7-2 to TRBJ1-1, with D possibly being TRBD1 (6 bases). Germline values: CDR1 SGHTA, CDR2 FQGNSA. The CDR3 extends over 14 amino acids. The V end lost 2 bases, the J end lost 3 bases, and 10 bases lay between the germline ends. This CDR3 is CASSLLPGDTEAFF. As DNA, the CDR3 is TGTGCCAGCAGCTTACTCCCAGGGGACACTGAAGCTTTCTTT.

This chain links TRBV2 with TRBJ2-5; D not certain. Trimming stripped 4 bases from V and 5 bases from J, with 11 bases between. CDR1 and CDR2 from the germline V gene are SNHLY and FYNNEI. The CDR3 is made up of 13 amino acids. This chain's CDR3 is CASSGMIRETQYF. DNA for the CDR3: TGTGCCAGCAGTGGGATGATCAGGGAGACCCAGTACTTC. Full variable domain (rest looked up from reference TRBV2 and TRBJ2-5): EPEVTQTPSHQVTQMGQEVILRCVPISNHLYFYWYRQILGQKVEFLVSFYNNEISEKSEIFDDQFSVERPDGSNFTLKIRSTKLEDSAMYFCASSGMIRETQYFGPGTRLLVL.

This clonotype was seen at least ten times. The J gene is TRBJ2-5, the V gene TRBV27; 7 bases are a match to TRBD1. Losses at the gene ends were 4 bases for V and 9 bases for J; bases not matched to a gene: 5. Germline values: CDR1 MNHEY, CDR2 SMNVEV (reference sequence). CDR3 size: 12 residues. CDR3 amino acids: CASSSQGVPQYF. In nucleotides, the CDR3 is TGTGCCAGCAGTTCCCAGGGGGTCCCCCAGTACTTC.

This clonotype was seen ten or more times. The chain employs TRBV6-5 and TRBJ2-1, with 7 bases matching TRBD1. CDR3 length equals 17 residues. The germline V gene encodes CDR1 MNHEY and CDR2 SVGAGI. With 0 bases clipped from V and 4 bases from J, the junction kept 9 bases outside the gene matches. CDR3: CASSYSSTGRVYNEQFF. The CDR3 region has the DNA TGTGCCAGCAGTTACTCTTCGACAGGGAGAGTGTACAATGAGCAGTTCTTC.

V usage is TRBV27 and J usage is TRBJ1-1; 7 bases fit TRBD1. The V gene end was trimmed by 4 bases and the J gene end by 10 bases; junction bases not matched to a gene: 9. The CDR3 covers 13 residues. CDR1 is MNHEY and CDR2 is SMNVEV in the germline V gene (reference sequence). CDR3 DNA sequence: TGTGCCAGCAGTTCGACAGGGACCATCACAGCTTTCTTT. Translation gives CASSSTGTITAFF.

The sample holds many counts of this clonotype. The V call is TRBV2, the J call TRBJ1-1; 7 nucleotides agree with TRBD1. Per germline, CDR1 SNHLY and CDR2 FYNNEI. V shed 6 bases, J shed 1 base, and the junction held 5 bases outside the gene matches. This CDR3 is built from 14 residues. The CDR3 protein is CASSRQGGNTEAFF. The CDR3 DNA sequence: TGTGCCAGCAGCCGACAGGGAGGGAACACTGAAGCTTTCTTT.